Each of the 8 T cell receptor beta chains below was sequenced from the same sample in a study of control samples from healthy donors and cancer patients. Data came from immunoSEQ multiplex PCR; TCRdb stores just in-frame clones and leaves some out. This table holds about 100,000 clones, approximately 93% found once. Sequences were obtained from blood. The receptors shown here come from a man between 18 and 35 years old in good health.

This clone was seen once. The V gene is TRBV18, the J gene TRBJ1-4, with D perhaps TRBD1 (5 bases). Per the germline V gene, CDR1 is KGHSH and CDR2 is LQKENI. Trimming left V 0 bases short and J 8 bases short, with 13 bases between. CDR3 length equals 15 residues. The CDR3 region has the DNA TGTGCCAGCTCACCACCGATAGGGGAAGGGGAAAAACTGTTTTTT. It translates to CASSPPIGEGEKLFF. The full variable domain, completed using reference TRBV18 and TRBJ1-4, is NAGVMQNPRHLVRRRGQEARLRCSPMKGHSHVYWYRQLPEEGLKFMVYLQKENIIDESGMPKERFSAEFPKEGPSILRIQQVVRGDSAAYFCASSPPIGEGEKLFFGSGTQLSVL.

The CDR3 nucleotides are TGTGCCAGCAGTGAATTGGTCAGCTACTCTTCTCGTGCCTATGGCTACACCTTC. Translating it yields CASSELVSYSSRAYGYTF. The V and J genes are TRBV6-1 and TRBJ1-2; D gene uncertain. The CDR3 is made up of 18 amino acids. The V end was cut by 2 bases, the J end by 4 bases, with 23 bases between. Germline lookup yields CDR1 MNHNS and CDR2 SASEGT.

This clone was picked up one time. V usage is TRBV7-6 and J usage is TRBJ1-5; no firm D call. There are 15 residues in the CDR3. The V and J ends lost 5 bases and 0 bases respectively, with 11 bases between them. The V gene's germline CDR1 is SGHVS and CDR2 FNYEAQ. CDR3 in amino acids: CASSQDGNSNQPQHF. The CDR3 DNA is TGTGCCAGCAGCCAAGACGGAAATAGCAATCAGCCCCAGCATTTT.

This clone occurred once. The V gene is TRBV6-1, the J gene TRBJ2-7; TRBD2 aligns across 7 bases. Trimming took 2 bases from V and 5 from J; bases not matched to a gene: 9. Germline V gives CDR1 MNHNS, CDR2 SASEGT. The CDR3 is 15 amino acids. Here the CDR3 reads CASSELGLAVNEQYF. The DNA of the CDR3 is TGTGCCAGCAGTGAACTTGGGCTAGCGGTGAACGAGCAGTACTTC.

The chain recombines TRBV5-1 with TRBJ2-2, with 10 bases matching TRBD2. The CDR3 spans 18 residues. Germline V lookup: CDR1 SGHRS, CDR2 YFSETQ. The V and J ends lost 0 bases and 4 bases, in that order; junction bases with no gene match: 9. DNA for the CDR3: TGCGCCAGCAGCTTGGCAAGGCAACTAGCGGGGATCACCGGGGAGCTGTTTTTT. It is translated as CASSLARQLAGITGELFF.

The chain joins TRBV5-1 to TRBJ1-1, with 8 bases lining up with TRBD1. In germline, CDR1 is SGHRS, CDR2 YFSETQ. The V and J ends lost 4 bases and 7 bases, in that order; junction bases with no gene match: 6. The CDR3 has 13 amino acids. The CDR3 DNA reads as TGCGCCAGCAGCCCGGACAGGGCTATTGAAGCTTTCTTT. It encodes CASSPDRAIEAFF.

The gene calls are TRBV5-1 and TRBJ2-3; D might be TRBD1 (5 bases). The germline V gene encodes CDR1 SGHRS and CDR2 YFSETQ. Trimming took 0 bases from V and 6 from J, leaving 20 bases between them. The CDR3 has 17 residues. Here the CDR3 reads CASSLEGYSNPADTQYF. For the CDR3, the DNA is TGCGCCAGCAGCTTGGAGGGGTACAGCAACCCAGCGGATACGCAGTATTTT.

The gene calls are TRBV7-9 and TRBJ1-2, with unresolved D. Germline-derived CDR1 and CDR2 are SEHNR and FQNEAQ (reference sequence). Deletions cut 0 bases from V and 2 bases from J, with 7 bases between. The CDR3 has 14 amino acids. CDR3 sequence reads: CASSLASENYGYTF. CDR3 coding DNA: TGTGCCAGCAGCTTAGCTTCAGAGAACTATGGCTACACCTTC.